The source of this TCR beta chain is a study of response to subunit inactivated influenza vaccine. Between the trimmed V and J ends, which lost 4 bases and 5 bases, there was a span of 15 bases. The CDR3 extends over 15 amino acids. Germline V lookup: CDR1 SGHDT, CDR2 YYEEEE. Broader study findings: Each seasonal influenza vaccination, the authors suggested, recruits few new T cells.

To note about this clonotype: Its antigen is not known.

Using its own MiXCR run on the RT-PCR reads, TCRdb lists one record per CDR3 protein. The sample contains approximately 680,000 distinct CDR3 sequences, roughly 14% of which appear only once. V and J are TRBV5-6 and TRBJ1-4, with a possible D match to TRBD1 (6 bases). Sequencing was performed on PBMCs from blood, taken roughly 12 days after vaccination. The TCR comes from a man aged 50-59 years who received an inactivated influenza vaccine. The CDR3 sequence is CASSKIQGPNEKLFF. CDR3 nucleotides: TGTGCCAGCAGCAAAATACAGGGACCGAATGAAAAACTGTTTTTT.